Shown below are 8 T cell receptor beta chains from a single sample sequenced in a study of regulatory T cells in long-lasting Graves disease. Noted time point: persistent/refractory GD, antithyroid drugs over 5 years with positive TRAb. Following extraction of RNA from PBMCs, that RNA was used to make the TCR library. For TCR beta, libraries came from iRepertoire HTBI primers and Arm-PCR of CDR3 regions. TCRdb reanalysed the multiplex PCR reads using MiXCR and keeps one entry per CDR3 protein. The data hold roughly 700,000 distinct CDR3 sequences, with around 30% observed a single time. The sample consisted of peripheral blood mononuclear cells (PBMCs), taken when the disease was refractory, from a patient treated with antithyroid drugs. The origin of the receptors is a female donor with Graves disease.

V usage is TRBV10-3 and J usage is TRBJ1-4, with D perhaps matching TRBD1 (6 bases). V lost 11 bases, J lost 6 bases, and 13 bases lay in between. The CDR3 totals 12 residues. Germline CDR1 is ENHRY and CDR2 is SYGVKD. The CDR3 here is CASAEGDEKLFF. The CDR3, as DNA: TGTGCCTCGGCCGAGGGGGATGAAAAACTGTTTTTT.

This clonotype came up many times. The CDR3 is CASRLDRENQPQHF. The CDR3 DNA follows: TGTGCCAGCAGACTGGACAGGGAGAATCAGCCCCAGCATTTT. The chain combines TRBV28 with TRBJ1-5; 8 nucleotides agree with TRBD1. Germline CDR1 reads MDHEN; CDR2 reads SYDVKM. V was pared by 6 bases and J by 4 bases, with 5 bases of the junction left unmatched. This CDR3 spans 14 amino acids.

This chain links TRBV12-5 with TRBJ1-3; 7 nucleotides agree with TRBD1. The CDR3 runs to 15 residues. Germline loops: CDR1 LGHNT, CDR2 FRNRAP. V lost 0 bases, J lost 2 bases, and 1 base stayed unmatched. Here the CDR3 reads CASGLVTGAGNTIYF. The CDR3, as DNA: TGTGCTAGTGGTTTGGTAACAGGGGCTGGAAACACCATATATTTT.

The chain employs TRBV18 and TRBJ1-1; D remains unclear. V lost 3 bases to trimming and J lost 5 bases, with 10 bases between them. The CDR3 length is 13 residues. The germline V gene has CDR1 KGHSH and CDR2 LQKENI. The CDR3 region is CASSPLSGTEAFF. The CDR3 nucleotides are TGTGCCAGCTCACCCTTATCGGGAACTGAAGCTTTCTTT.

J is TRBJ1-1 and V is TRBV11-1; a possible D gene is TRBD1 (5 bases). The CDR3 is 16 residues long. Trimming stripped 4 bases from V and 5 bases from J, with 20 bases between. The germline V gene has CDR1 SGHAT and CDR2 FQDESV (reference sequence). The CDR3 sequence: CASSWDLPGEGTEAFF. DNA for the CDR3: TGTGCCAGCAGCTGGGACCTTCCGGGCGAGGGGACTGAAGCTTTCTTT.

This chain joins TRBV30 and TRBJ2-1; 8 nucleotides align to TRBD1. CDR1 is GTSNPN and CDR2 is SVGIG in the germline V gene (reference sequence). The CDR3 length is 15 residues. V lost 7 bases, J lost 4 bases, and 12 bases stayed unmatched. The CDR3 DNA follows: TGTGCCTCTTCAGGGGGCGTTGGTGGGTACAATGAGCAGTTCTTC. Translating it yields CASSGGVGGYNEQFF. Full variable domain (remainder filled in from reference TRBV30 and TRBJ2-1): SQTIHQWPATLVQPVGSPLSLECTVEGTSNPNLYWYRQAAGRGLQLLFYSVGIGQISSEVPQNLSASRPQDRQFILSSKKLLLSDSGFYLCASSGGVGGYNEQFFGPGTRLTVL.

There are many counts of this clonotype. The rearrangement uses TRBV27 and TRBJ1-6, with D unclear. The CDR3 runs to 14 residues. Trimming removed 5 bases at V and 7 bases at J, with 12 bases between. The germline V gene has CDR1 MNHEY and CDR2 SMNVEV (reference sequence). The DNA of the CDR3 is TGTGCCAGCAGTCCTGCATCGAGGAATTCACCCCTCCACTTT. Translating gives CASSPASRNSPLHF.

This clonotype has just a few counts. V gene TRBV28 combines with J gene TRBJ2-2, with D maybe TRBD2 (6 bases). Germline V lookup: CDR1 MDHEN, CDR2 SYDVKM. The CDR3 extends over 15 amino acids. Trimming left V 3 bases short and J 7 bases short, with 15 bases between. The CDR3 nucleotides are TGTGCCAGCAGTTTTAGTACTAGCATGGGCGGGGAGCTGTTTTTT. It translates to CASSFSTSMGGELFF. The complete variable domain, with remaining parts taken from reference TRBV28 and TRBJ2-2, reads DVKVTQSSRYLVKRTGEKVFLECVQDMDHENMFWYRQDPGLGLRLIYFSYDVKMKEKGDIPEGYSVSREKKERFSLILESASTNQTSMYLCASSFSTSMGGELFFGEGSRLTVL.